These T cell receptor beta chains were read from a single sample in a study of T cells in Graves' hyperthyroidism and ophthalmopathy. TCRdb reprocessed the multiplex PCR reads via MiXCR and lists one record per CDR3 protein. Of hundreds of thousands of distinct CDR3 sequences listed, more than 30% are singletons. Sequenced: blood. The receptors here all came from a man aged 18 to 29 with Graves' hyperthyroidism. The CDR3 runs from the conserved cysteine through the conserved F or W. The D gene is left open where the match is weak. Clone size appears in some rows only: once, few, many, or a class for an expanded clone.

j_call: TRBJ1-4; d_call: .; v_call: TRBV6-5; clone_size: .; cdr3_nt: TGTGCCAGCAGTTCCCCGACAGAAATTAATGAAAAACTGTTTTTT; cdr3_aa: CASSSPTEINEKLFF
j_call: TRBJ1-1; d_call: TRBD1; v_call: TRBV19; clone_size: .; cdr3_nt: TGTGCCAGTAGTGAAGACAGGGGGTCTGAAGCTTTCTTT; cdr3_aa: CASSEDRGSEAFF
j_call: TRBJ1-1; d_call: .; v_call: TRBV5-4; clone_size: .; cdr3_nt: TGTGCCAGCAGTCCTGAGGGCATTGAAGCTTTCTTT; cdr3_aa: CASSPEGIEAFF
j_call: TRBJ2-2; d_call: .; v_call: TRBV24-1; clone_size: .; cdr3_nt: TGTGCCACCAGTGATTTGAACCAATTCACCGGGGAGCTGTTTTTT; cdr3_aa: CATSDLNQFTGELFF
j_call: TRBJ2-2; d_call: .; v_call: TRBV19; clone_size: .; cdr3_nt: TGTGCCAGTAGTAGACCGGGACCTAACACCGGGGAGCTGTTTTTT; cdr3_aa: CASSRPGPNTGELFF
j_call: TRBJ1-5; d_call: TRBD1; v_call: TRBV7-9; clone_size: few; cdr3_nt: TGTGCCAGCAGCCCGGACAGGGTCCCTCCCAATCAGCCCCAGCATTTT; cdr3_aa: CASSPDRVPPNQPQHF
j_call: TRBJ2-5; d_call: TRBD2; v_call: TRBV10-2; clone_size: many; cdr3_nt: TGCGCCAGCAGTGGTGGGCTAGCGGGGCGAGAGACCCAGTACTTC; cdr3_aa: CASSGGLAGRETQYF
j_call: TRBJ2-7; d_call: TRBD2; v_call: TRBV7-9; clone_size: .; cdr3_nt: TGTGCCAGCAGCTTTCCTGGACTAGCGGGGGGGCTTACCTACGAGCAGTACTTC; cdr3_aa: CASSFPGLAGGLTYEQYF
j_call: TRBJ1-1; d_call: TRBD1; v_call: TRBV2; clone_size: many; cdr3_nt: TGTGCCAGCCCCTCCTCGGGACAGGGGAACACTGAAGCTTTCTTT; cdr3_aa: CASPSSGQGNTEAFF
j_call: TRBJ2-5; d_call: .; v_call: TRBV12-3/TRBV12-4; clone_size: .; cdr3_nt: TGTGCCAGCACTAACGGTCGGGTAGTGCAAGAGACCCAGTACTTC; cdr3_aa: CASTNGRVVQETQYF
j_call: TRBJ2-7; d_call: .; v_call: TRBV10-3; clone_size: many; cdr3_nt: TGTGCCATCAGTGAGTCGTCAGGAGTTAACGCCTACGAGCAGTACTTC; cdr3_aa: CAISESSGVNAYEQYF
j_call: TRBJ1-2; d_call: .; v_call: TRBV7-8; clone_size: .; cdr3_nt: TGTGCCAGCAGCTTGCAAAGGGAAGAACATGGCTACACCTTC; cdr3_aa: CASSLQREEHGYTF
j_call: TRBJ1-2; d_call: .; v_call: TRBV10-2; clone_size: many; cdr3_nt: TGCGCCAGCAGTGATCCGACAGGCAATGGCTACACCTTC; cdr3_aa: CASSDPTGNGYTF
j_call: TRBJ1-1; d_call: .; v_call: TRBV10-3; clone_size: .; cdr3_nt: TGTGCCACCGGGGGCCCCCAGGTTGCCACTGAAGCTTTCTTT; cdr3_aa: CATGGPQVATEAFF
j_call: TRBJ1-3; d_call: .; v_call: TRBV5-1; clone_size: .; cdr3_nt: TGCGCCAGCAGCTTGCAGACAGGAACTGGAAACACCATATATTTT; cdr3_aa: CASSLQTGTGNTIYF
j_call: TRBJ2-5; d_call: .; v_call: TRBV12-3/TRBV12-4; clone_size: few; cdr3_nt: TGTGCCAGCAGTATACGATCCGGGAATCGGGAGACCCAGTACTTC; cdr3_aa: CASSIRSGNRETQYF
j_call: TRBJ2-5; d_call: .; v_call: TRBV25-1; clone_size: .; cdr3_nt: TGTGCCAGCCGGATGGGCCAAGAGACCCAGTACTTC; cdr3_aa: CASRMGQETQYF
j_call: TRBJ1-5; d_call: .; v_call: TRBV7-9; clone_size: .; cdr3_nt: TGTGCCAGCAGCGTCGGGGAACAGCCCCAGCATTTT; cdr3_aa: CASSVGEQPQHF
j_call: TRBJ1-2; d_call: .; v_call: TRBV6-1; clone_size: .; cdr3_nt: TGTGCCAGCAGTGAACCTGGCTATGGCTACACCTTC; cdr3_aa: CASSEPGYGYTF
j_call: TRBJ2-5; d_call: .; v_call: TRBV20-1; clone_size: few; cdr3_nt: TGCAGTGCTAGAGATGGGGCGGCGGTCAACGAGGCCCAGTACTTC; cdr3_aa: CSARDGAAVNEAQYF
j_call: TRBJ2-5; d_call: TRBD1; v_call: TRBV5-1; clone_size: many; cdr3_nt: TGCGCCAGCAGCCCGGGGACAGGGTTTGAGACCCAGTACTTC; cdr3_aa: CASSPGTGFETQYF
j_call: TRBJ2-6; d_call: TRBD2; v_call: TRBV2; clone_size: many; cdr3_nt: TGTGCCAGCAGCGGGACTAGCGGGGCGAGCTCTGGGGCCAACGTCCTGACTTTC; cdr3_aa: CASSGTSGASSGANVLTF
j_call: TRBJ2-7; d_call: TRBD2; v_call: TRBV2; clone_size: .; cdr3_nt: TGTGCCACCCTTGGGGGGGAGGCCCCTTACGAGCAGTACTTC; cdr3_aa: CATLGGEAPYEQYF
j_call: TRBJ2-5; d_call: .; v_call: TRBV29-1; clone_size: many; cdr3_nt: TGCAGCGCCCGGACAATCCAAGAGACCCAGTACTTC; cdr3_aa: CSARTIQETQYF
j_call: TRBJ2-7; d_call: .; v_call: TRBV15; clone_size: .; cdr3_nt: TGTGCCACCAGCAGAGAAGGCTTGGACGGGATGGCCGAGCAGTACTTC; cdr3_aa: CATSREGLDGMAEQYF
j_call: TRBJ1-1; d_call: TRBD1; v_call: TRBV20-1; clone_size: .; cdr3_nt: TGCAGTGCGGGGGACAGGGCCGACACTGAAGCTTTCTTT; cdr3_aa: CSAGDRADTEAFF
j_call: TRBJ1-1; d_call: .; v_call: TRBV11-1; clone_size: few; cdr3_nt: TGTGCCAGCAGCTCCCAGGGCGGGCGGAGTGAAGCTTTCTTT; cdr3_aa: CASSSQGGRSEAFF
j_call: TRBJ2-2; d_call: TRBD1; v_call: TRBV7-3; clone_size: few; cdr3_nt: TGTGCCAGCAGCTTACGGGACAGGATGAACACCGGGGAGCTGTTTTTT; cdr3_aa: CASSLRDRMNTGELFF
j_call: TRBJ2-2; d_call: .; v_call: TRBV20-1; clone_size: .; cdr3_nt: TGCAGTGCTCCCCGGAGGGACAAATCTACCGGGGAGCTGTTTTTT; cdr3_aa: CSAPRRDKSTGELFF
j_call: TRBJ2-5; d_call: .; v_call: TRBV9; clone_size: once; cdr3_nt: TGTGCCAGCAGCCCTTTAGGTGCGCAGCCCCAGTACTTC; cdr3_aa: CASSPLGAQPQYF
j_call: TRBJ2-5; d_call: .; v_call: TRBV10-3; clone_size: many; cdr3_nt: TGTGCCATCAGTGAGCTACTAGAGGAGACCCAGTACTTC; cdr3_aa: CAISELLEETQYF
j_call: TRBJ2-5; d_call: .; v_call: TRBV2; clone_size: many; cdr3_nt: TGTGCCAGCAGTGAAGGCGGCAGAAACCAAGAGACCCAGTACTTC; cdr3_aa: CASSEGGRNQETQYF
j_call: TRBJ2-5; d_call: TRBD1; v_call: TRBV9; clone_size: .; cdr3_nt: TGTGCCAGCAGTTCCCAGGGGGCGCTGGGAGAGACCCAGTACTTC; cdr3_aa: CASSSQGALGETQYF
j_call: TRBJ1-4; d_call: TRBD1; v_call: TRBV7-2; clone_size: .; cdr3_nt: TGTGCCAGCAGCTCAGGGACAGGTGTCAATGAAAAACTGTTTTTT; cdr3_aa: CASSSGTGVNEKLFF
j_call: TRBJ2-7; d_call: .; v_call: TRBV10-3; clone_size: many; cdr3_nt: TGTGCCATCAGTGGTGAAGACTGGTACGAGCAGTACTTC; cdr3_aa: CAISGEDWYEQYF
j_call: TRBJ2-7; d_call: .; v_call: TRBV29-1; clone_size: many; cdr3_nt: TGCAGCGGTCTGGTACCGACCAGCTACGAGCAGTACTTC; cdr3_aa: CSGLVPTSYEQYF
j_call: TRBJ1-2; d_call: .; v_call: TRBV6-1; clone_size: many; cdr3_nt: TGTGCCAGCAAGGGAGGGTCGAGCGATGGCTACACCTTC; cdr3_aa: CASKGGSSDGYTF